Listed here are 20 T cell receptor beta chains from one sample, sequenced in a study of response to subunit inactivated influenza vaccine. TCRdb processed the RT-PCR reads anew with MiXCR; each CDR3 protein has one entry. This sample has 450,000 to 600,000 distinct CDR3 sequences, with approximately 15% found just once. The sample here was CD4+ T cells sorted from PBMCs, taken less than 30 months after vaccination. All receptors derive from a man in his fifties or sixties who received an inactivated influenza vaccine.

This clonotype was counted ten times or more. The chain joins TRBV5-1 to TRBJ2-1; tentative D call: TRBD2 (7 bases). CDR1 and CDR2 (germline): SGHRS, YFSETQ. CDR3 length: 14 amino acids. V was shortened by 4 bases and J by 7 bases, with 15 bases between the two germline ends. The CDR3 DNA is TGCGCCAGCAGCCGGGGGGCCCGTGGGAATGAGCAGTTCTTC. Its protein product is CASSRGARGNEQFF.

This clonotype has a handful of counts. The chain is built from TRBV7-2 and TRBJ2-3, with no clear D. Trimming cost V 4 bases and J 4 bases, with 9 bases left between them. This CDR3 spans 13 amino acids. Per the germline V gene, CDR1 is SGHTA and CDR2 is FQGNSA. The CDR3 region is CASSSSTADTQYF. The CDR3 nucleotides are TGTGCCAGCAGCTCATCTACCGCAGATACGCAGTATTTT.

The rearrangement joins TRBV10-3 to TRBJ2-2, with D hard to call. V was shortened by 4 bases and J by 4 bases, with 13 bases between the two germline ends. The CDR3 has 15 residues. Germline CDR1 is ENHRY and CDR2 is SYGVKD. In DNA, the CDR3 is TGTGCCATCAGTGTCTCGGCTGAACCCACCGGGGAGCTGTTTTTT. Translating gives CAISVSAEPTGELFF.

This clonotype has only a few counts. This chain links TRBV5-6 with TRBJ2-2; 12 positions agree with TRBD1. CDR1 SGHDT and CDR2 YYEEEE come from the germline V gene. V dropped 4 bases and J dropped 3; count of bases not matched to a gene: 4. The CDR3 covers 16 residues. For the CDR3, the DNA is TGTGCCAGCAGCCCGGGGACAGGGGGCTACACCGGGGAGCTGTTTTTT. Protein sequence: CASSPGTGGYTGELFF.

The rearrangement uses TRBV29-1 and TRBJ2-5; D is ambiguous. The ends were cut back, 2 bases at V and 5 bases at J, with 12 bases in the middle. Germline V gene lookup returns CDR1 SQVTM and CDR2 ANQGSEA. The CDR3 is made up of 13 amino acids. In DNA, the CDR3 is TGCAGCGTTGAACTGGGTGCGGTGGAGACCCAGTACTTC. Translation gives CSVELGAVETQYF.

This clonotype was counted many times. V gene TRBV5-1 combines with J gene TRBJ2-3, with TRBD1 matching 8 bases. Unmatched junction bases numbered 2, after V lost 0 bases and J lost 5 bases. Germline V lookup: CDR1 SGHRS, CDR2 YFSETQ. The CDR3 totals 14 residues. The CDR3 protein is CASSLGQGIDTQYF. The CDR3 DNA reads TGCGCCAGCAGCTTGGGACAGGGGATAGATACGCAGTATTTT.

This clonotype was seen ten or more times. The chain links TRBV3-1 to TRBJ1-3; D unresolved. There are 12 residues in the CDR3. V lost 3 bases to trimming and J lost 4 bases, with 4 bases between them. Germline assignment: CDR1 LGHDT and CDR2 YNNKEL (reference sequence). The CDR3 here is CASSQSGNTIYF. The CDR3 DNA is TGTGCCAGCAGCCAGTCCGGAAACACCATATATTTT.

The CDR3 sequence: CASSVGTLNTGELFF. For the CDR3, the DNA is TGTGCCAGCAGCGTCGGGACATTGAACACCGGGGAGCTGTTTTTT. The rearrangement links TRBV5-4 to TRBJ2-2, with D maybe TRBD1 (6 bases). The germline CDR1 and CDR2 sequences are SGHNT and YYREEE (reference sequence). V was cut by 4 bases and J by 1 base, with 11 bases left in between. CDR3 length: 15 amino acids.

Ten or more counts support this clonotype. The chain uses TRBV20-1 and TRBJ2-1, with 8 positions matching TRBD2. The J segment lost 3 bases and the V segment lost 3 bases, leaving 1 base of the junction unmatched. In germline, CDR1 is DFQATT, CDR2 SNEGSKA (reference sequence). The CDR3 loop spans 13 amino acids. CDR3: CSASSGVYNEQFF. The CDR3, as DNA: TGCAGTGCTAGTAGCGGGGTCTACAATGAGCAGTTCTTC.

The gene calls are TRBV6-2 or TRBV6-3 and TRBJ2-2; D is unclear. Germline-derived CDR1 and CDR2 are MNHEY and SVGEGT. This CDR3 comprises 17 residues. With 2 bases removed from V and 2 bases from J, the gap between germline ends came to 15 bases. In DNA, the CDR3 is TGTGCCAGCAGTTACACCCTAACGAAGCCTAACACCGGGGAGCTGTTTTTT. This codes for CASSYTLTKPNTGELFF.

This clonotype was found a few times. This chain links TRBV7-2 with TRBJ1-1; possibly TRBD1 for D (6 bases). From germline, CDR1 is SGHTA and CDR2 FQGNSA. The ends were cut back, 0 bases at V and 5 bases at J, with 10 bases in the middle. There are 14 residues in the CDR3. CDR3 nucleotide sequence: TGTGCCAGCAGCTTAGCCCAGGGGTCTACTGAAGCTTTCTTT. Its protein is CASSLAQGSTEAFF.

In its sample, this clonotype is medium-sized (0.01 to 0.1%). The chain is built from TRBV6-1 and TRBJ1-1; 8 bases map to TRBD1. With 6 bases clipped from V and 4 bases from J, the junction kept 4 bases outside the gene matches. The CDR3 is 13 residues long. Germline CDR1 reads MNHNS; CDR2 reads SASEGT. CDR3 DNA: TGTGCCAGCAGCTTAACAGGGGGCACTGAAGCTTTCTTT. Protein product: CASSLTGGTEAFF.

This clonotype was found a few times. This sequence joins TRBV4-1 and TRBJ1-1; tentative D call: TRBD1 (6 bases). Germline CDR1 MGHRA, CDR2 YSYEKL. The length of the CDR3 is 17 residues. Trimming shortened V by 0 bases and J by 5 bases, and 19 bases separated the two germline ends. The CDR3 sequence is CASSQDRGASRGTEAFF. The CDR3 DNA sequence: TGCGCCAGCAGCCAAGATAGGGGGGCTAGCCGGGGAACTGAAGCTTTCTTT.

This clonotype was picked up a small number of times. The chain carries TRBV7-2 and TRBJ1-2, with 8 bases that match TRBD1. CDR3 size: 13 residues. Germline V CDR1 and CDR2: SGHTA, FQGNSA. The V segment lost 7 bases and the J segment 5 bases; nucleotides outside the gene matches: 6. The CDR3 sequence: CASTGQGYYGYTF. The CDR3 bases are TGTGCCAGCACCGGACAGGGTTATTATGGCTACACCTTC.

A few counts support this clonotype. The chain recombines TRBV7-9 with TRBJ1-1; D is unclear. V was trimmed by 5 bases and J by 0 bases, leaving 10 bases between them. The CDR3 loop spans 14 amino acids. CDR1 and CDR2 (germline): SEHNR, FQNEAQ (reference sequence). The CDR3 DNA follows: TGTGCCAGCAGCGGTGGCAGGCTGAACACTGAAGCTTTCTTT. Amino acid sequence: CASSGGRLNTEAFF.

This clonotype was seen a handful of times. The chain has TRBV5-6 and TRBJ2-3, with TRBD2 matching over 11 bases. Trimming took 3 bases from V and 4 from J; bases not matched to a gene: 10. CDR3 size: 17 residues. The germline CDR1 and CDR2 sequences are SGHDT and YYEEEE. CDR3 region: CASSWAQTSGNADTQYF. The CDR3, as DNA: TGTGCCAGCAGCTGGGCCCAGACTAGCGGGAATGCAGATACGCAGTATTTT.

This clonotype was seen many times. J is TRBJ2-7 and V is TRBV12-3 or TRBV12-4; no reliable D call. The V end was cut by 3 bases, the J end by 6 bases, with 6 bases between. The CDR3 is made up of 11 amino acids. CDR3 residues: CASSFTGEQYF. Written as DNA, the CDR3 is TGTGCCAGCAGTTTTACCGGCGAGCAGTACTTC.

This clonotype was recorded at least ten times. The J gene is TRBJ2-7, the V gene TRBV20-1; TRBD2 aligns across 8 bases. With 5 bases clipped from V and 6 bases from J, the junction kept 6 bases outside the gene matches. The CDR3 spans 12 residues. The V gene's germline CDR1 is DFQATT and CDR2 SNEGSKA (reference sequence). CDR3 sequence: CSAAGTRSEQYF. The CDR3 coding sequence is TGCAGTGCTGCCGGGACTAGGTCCGAGCAGTACTTC.

Only a few counts were recorded for this clonotype. The V call is TRBV2, the J call TRBJ1-1, with D perhaps matching TRBD1 (5 bases). Between the trimmed V and J ends, which lost 0 bases and 0 bases, there was a span of 11 bases. The CDR3 contains 16 residues. CDR1 and CDR2 from the germline V gene are SNHLY and FYNNEI. Here the CDR3 DNA reads TGTGCCAGCAGTGAAGCGCTTCAGGGAATGAACACTGAAGCTTTCTTT. Residues: CASSEALQGMNTEAFF. Filled out from reference TRBV2 and TRBJ1-1, the complete variable domain reads EPEVTQTPSHQVTQMGQEVILRCVPISNHLYFYWYRQILGQKVEFLVSFYNNEISEKSEIFDDQFSVERPDGSNFTLKIRSTKLEDSAMYFCASSEALQGMNTEAFFGQGTRLTVV.

This chain connects TRBV20-1 to TRBJ2-7, with TRBD1 identical over 9 bases. Germline V CDR1 and CDR2: DFQATT, SNEGSKA (reference sequence). The CDR3 loop spans 14 amino acids. J lost 3 bases, V lost 5 bases, and 8 bases had no gene match. This chain's CDR3 is CSAPRDRVGYEQYF. The CDR3 nucleotides read TGCAGTGCTCCCCGGGACAGGGTAGGCTACGAGCAGTACTTC.